This TCR beta chain is from a study of Ad26.COV2.S vaccination and SARS-CoV-2 variants (dated by TCRdb to about 2021). With regard to the full study: Vaccine-arm donors were drawn from COV1001, a multicentre, randomized, double-blind, placebo-controlled phase I-IIa trial of Ad26.COV2.S in healthy adults. Dosing of Ad26.COV2.S was intramuscular, at either 5x10^10 or 1x10^11 viral particles, delivered as one shot or as two shots spaced 56 days apart. TCRbeta repertoire sequencing was used to assess the specificity and breadth of SARS-CoV-2-reactive T cell receptors after Ad26.COV2.S vaccination. A total of some 30 samples were included in the TCR-sequenced set, comprising around 19 Ad26.COV2.S vaccine recipients, 5 placebo recipients and 8 SARS-CoV-2 convalescent individuals. Trial participants were randomized into five groups of five: low-dose or high-dose Ad26.COV2.S given once or twice, or placebo on both occasions. Blinding of investigators to trial group allocation was maintained during experiments and outcome assessment. Overall results and qualifications from the work: Non-spike TCR breadth was comparable between vaccine and placebo recipients, consistent with the vaccine containing only spike. The study was not powered for comparison of responses between vaccine doses or regimens. It was noted by the authors that total T cell responses may have been underestimated by the TCR breadth and depth analyses. After vaccination, substantial breadth of spike-specific CD8+ and CD4+ T cell responses was reported. Compared with placebo recipients, Ad26.COV2.S recipients showed higher spike-specific TCR breadth (P = 0.0014).

According to the study, the label for this sample's treatment or condition signals: 15 to 20 received Ad26.COV2.S at low or high dose, single or two shots; about 5 received placebo; per-sample allocation not given. For vaccine and placebo recipients, the sequenced repertoires came from samples collected on day 63 after the first injection. Cohort 1b enrolled about two dozen adults aged 18-55 years at a single site in Boston, USA, between 29 July and 7 August 2020. Ad26.COV2.S was a replication-incompetent adenovirus type 26 vector that expressed a prefusion-stabilized SARS-CoV-2 spike protein derived from the original Wuhan strain. Reading from cysteine to phenylalanine, the CDR3 counts 18 amino acids. Only CDR3 DNA remains: 54 bases, in frame from the first base. V sheds 5 bases and J sheds 11 bases, leaving 31 bases between their ends. CDR1 and CDR2 are read off the germline V gene as MDHEN and SYDVKM.

TCRbeta CDR3 regions were sequenced with the immunoSEQ Assay. After extraction, genomic DNA underwent amplification by bias-controlled multiplex PCR, followed by high-throughput sequencing. As for the original processing: Collapsing and filtering of sequences were performed to quantify the absolute abundance of each unique TCRbeta CDR3 region. T cell fraction was estimated by normalization of TCRbeta template counts to usable DNA, with usable DNA being measured through amplification of reference genes present in all nucleated cells. Repertoire TCRs were annotated as SARS-CoV-2-specific when V gene, CDR3 amino acid sequence and J gene were exactly matched to a known reactive TCR set. MIRA supplied the reference SARS-CoV-2 TCR set, which was filtered for enrichment in COVID-19-positive ImmuneCODE repertoires so that public or cross-reactive TCRs were removed. Based on the MIRA antigens, annotated TCRs were further analysed at the level of specific ORF or position within ORF. Breadth was defined as annotated unique rearrangements over total unique productive rearrangements; depth was the summed frequency of those rearrangements. TCR breadth was compared between groups using two-sided Wilcoxon rank-sum tests. TCRdb retrieved this table from immuneACCESS and kept in-frame rearrangements only. Not all clones are present; in checked studies, unresolved V genes account for under half, and no reason is known for the remainder. V and J calls and clone size follow that table, whereas D and trimming were derived from the DNA. Recorded for this sample are around 450,000 clones; about 93% of them occurred a single time. Jointly, the top ten make up 10% to 15% of the sample.

With respect to this clone: Its antigen is currently not known. Base qualities are not recorded, but no much larger clone differs from it by a single base.

Sequenced material: peripheral blood, taken in a trial of Ad26.COV2.S vaccine versus placebo. This sequence originates from a person aged 18-60 years who received the Ad26.COV2.S COVID-19 vaccine or a placebo. The rearrangement joined TRBV28 to TRBJ2-1, with a weak D call of TRBD1 (5 bases match). The CDR3 in this case is CASSRLFIRDGITMKQFF. The DNA sequence is given as TGTGCCAGCAGTCGGCTCTTCATCAGGGATGGTATTACAATGAAGCAGTTCTTC.